The 3 T cell receptor beta chains below come from one sample, sequenced in a study of shared clonotypes between healthy human individuals. TCRdb keeps only in-frame clones here, not all; method: immunoSEQ multiplex PCR. This sample has under 1,900,000 clones; 98% occur once, and the top ten carry about 0.35%. The specimen sequenced was naive CD4+ T cells sorted from blood. Indicated subset: CD45RA+ positively selected. These receptors were taken from a man aged 30-40 years in good health.

CDR3 nucleotide sequence: TGTGCCAGCAGCGATGGGACAGGGTCATCCTACGAGCAGTACTTC. Protein sequence: CASSDGTGSSYEQYF. The chain combines TRBV9 with TRBJ2-7; 9 bases are shared with TRBD1. The ends lost 3 bases at V and 1 base at J; junction bases unmatched: 5. Looked up from germline, CDR1 is SGDLS and CDR2 is YYNGEE. The CDR3 runs 15 residues.

The chain carries TRBV7-2 and TRBJ2-1, with 12 nucleotides matching TRBD2. This CDR3 is 18 amino acids long. Trimming removed 2 bases from V and 6 bases from J; junction bases left unmatched: 11. CDR1 and CDR2 (germline): SGHTA, FQGNSA. DNA for the CDR3: TGTGCCAGCAGCTTAAATCGACTAGCGGGGGTAGGGCTCAATGAGCAGTTCTTC. Translating gives CASSLNRLAGVGLNEQFF.

The rearrangement uses TRBV18 and TRBJ2-6, with no clear D. Germline V gives CDR1 KGHSH, CDR2 LQKENI. V lost 0 bases, J lost 0 bases, and 12 bases lay in between. This CDR3 is built from 18 residues. CDR3 sequence reads: CASSPPRATRSGANVLTF. The CDR3 DNA reads as TGTGCCAGCTCACCACCCCGGGCAACCCGCTCTGGGGCCAACGTCCTGACTTTC.